This is a list of T cell receptor beta chains from one sample in a study of regulatory T cells in long-lasting Graves disease. TCRdb processed the multiplex PCR reads anew with MiXCR; each CDR3 protein has one entry. The repertoire holds some 450,000 distinct CDR3 sequences, with approximately 16% as singletons. This sample was shared with a second study, whose subject was T cells in Graves' hyperthyroidism and ophthalmopathy.

The specimen was peripheral blood mononuclear cells (PBMCs), collected at new diagnosis, from a patient treated with antithyroid drugs. The receptors were sampled from a woman under 40 with Graves disease. Both conserved end residues are trimmed from each CDR3. The order of the fields is CDR3 protein, V gene, clone size. Clone size, where shown, is once, few, many, or a class for clones that have expanded.

ASGRDSSEAF | TRBV19 | many
ASSSPPFEAF | TRBV28 | many
ASSHLRPSSSYEQY | TRBV4-1 | many
ASSLLRAHEKLF | TRBV28 | many
ASSHGYEQF | TRBV7-9 | many
SARHSRDVTYEQY | TRBV20-1 | few
ASSPNIGTGARKLF | TRBV18 | many
ASSESQGLTDTQY | TRBV10-1 | many
ASSVAGANVLT | TRBV9 | .
ASSTPPRDRRTDTQY | TRBV9 | .
ATSDPEPEVNEQF | TRBV24-1 | many
ASRKASGFGSQETQY | TRBV28 | many
SDDRGGSYGYT | TRBV29-1 | many
ASSQMDGELF | TRBV3-1 | many
ASSLSPLGLAGDTDTQY | TRBV6-1 | few
ASSRRGVYEQY | TRBV12-3/TRBV12-4 | many
ASSLAGHTYEQY | TRBV11-2 | many
ASSYQRDSSYEQY | TRBV6-5 | many
SAFSPDRGTEAF | TRBV20-1 | .
SVGGRGYNEQF | TRBV29-1 | .
ASSLRGYSYEQY | TRBV13 | many
ASSLVSAEAF | TRBV12-3/TRBV12-4 | many
ASKDRGNNSPLH | TRBV2 | many
SARAGLADHYNEQF | TRBV20-1 | many